This passage covers 18 T cell receptor beta chains from one sample sequenced in a study of siplizumab effects on memory and regulatory T cells. Here immunoSEQ multiplex PCR was the method, and the copy in TCRdb shows in-frame clones only, minus some. The sample holds about 100,000 clones; 80% to 95% are singletons and the top ten take roughly 1%. The sample comprised CD4+ T cells sorted from blood. These receptors all stem from a human donor in good health.

The J gene is TRBJ2-4, the V gene TRBV7-3; the D gene could be TRBD1 or TRBD2 (6 bases each). From germline, CDR1 is SGHTA and CDR2 FQGTGA. This CDR3 comprises 17 residues. V lost 2 bases to trimming and J lost 6 bases, with 20 bases between them. The CDR3 spells CASSLGPSGGGSNIQYF. The CDR3 DNA is TGTGCCAGCAGCTTAGGGCCATCCGGGGGCGGGTCAAACATTCAGTACTTC.

The V call is TRBV5-1, the J call TRBJ2-7; D is uncertain. CDR3 length equals 14 residues. The germline gives CDR1 SGHRS, CDR2 YFSETQ. Trimming left V 0 bases short and J 0 bases short, with 7 bases between. This CDR3 reads CASSLERSSYEQYF. CDR3 in DNA: TGCGCCAGCAGCTTGGAAAGGTCCTCCTACGAGCAGTACTTC.

The chain carries TRBV7-2 and TRBJ2-5, with D unclear. CDR1 is SGHTA, CDR2 FQGNSA, per germline. This CDR3 comprises 12 residues. Trimming left V 1 base short and J 5 bases short, with 5 bases between. CDR3: CASSLGVETQYF. In DNA, the CDR3 is TGTGCCAGCAGCTTAGGGGTGGAGACCCAGTACTTC.

The chain combines TRBV14 with TRBJ1-6; no firm D call. Germline CDR1 reads SGHDN; CDR2 reads FVKESK. The V gene lost 0 bases and the J gene lost 9 bases, with 6 bases spanning the gap. This CDR3 contains 13 residues. CDR3 coding DNA: TGTGCCAGCAGCCAAGATTACATTTCACCCCTCCACTTT. Translated: CASSQDYISPLHF.

V gene TRBV4-2 combines with J gene TRBJ2-1, with 11 bases lining up with TRBD2. The CDR3 consists of 20 residues. The V segment lost 4 bases and the J segment 3 bases; nucleotides outside the gene matches: 17. From germline, CDR1 is LGHNA and CDR2 YNFKEQ. CDR3 DNA sequence: TGTGCCAGCAGCCGGAATCTAGCGGGAGGTCTTTCGTTTGGCTACAATGAGCAGTTCTTC. It yields the protein CASSRNLAGGLSFGYNEQFF.

The J gene is TRBJ2-3, the V gene TRBV5-6; D may correspond to TRBD1 or TRBD2 (5 bases each). The CDR3 is made up of 14 amino acids. V lost 4 bases to trimming and J lost 7 bases, with 16 bases between them. Germline CDR1 is SGHDT and CDR2 is YYEEEE. As DNA, the CDR3 is TGTGCCAGCAGCACCCTGGGACGTGAAAATACGCAGTATTTT. Translation gives CASSTLGRENTQYF.

The chain is built from TRBV29-1 and TRBJ2-5; TRBD2 might be the D (6 bases). V was pared by 4 bases and J by 6 bases, with 12 bases between. The CDR3 is made up of 12 amino acids. Germline V CDR1 and CDR2: SQVTM, ANQGSEA. The CDR3 bases are TGCAGCGTTGGGAGTGGGAGGAAGACCCAGTACTTC. It is translated as CSVGSGRKTQYF.

This CDR3 is CASRRDRGGNEQYF. The DNA of the CDR3 is TGTGCCAGCCGCCGGGACAGGGGTGGCAACGAGCAGTACTTC. The genes are TRBV6-6 and TRBJ2-7; 10 bases align to TRBD1. Germline V gives CDR1 MNHNY, CDR2 SVGAGI (reference sequence). This CDR3 has 14 residues. Trimming removed 8 bases from V and 5 bases from J; junction bases left unmatched: 9.

This sequence joins TRBV5-6 and TRBJ1-2, with 9 bases aligning to TRBD1. The CDR3 is 14 residues long. V was pared by 3 bases and J by 5 bases, with 5 bases of the junction left unmatched. Germline CDR1 reads SGHDT; CDR2 reads YYEEEE. This CDR3 reads CASSSGTGIYGYTF. CDR3 nucleotides: TGTGCCAGCAGCTCCGGGACAGGGATTTATGGCTACACCTTC.

The genes are TRBV30 and TRBJ1-5, with 8 bases fitting TRBD1. Losses at the gene ends were 4 bases for V and 6 bases for J; bases not matched to a gene: 8. The CDR3 is 14 residues long. CDR1 is GTSNPN and CDR2 is SVGIG in the germline V gene (reference sequence). The CDR3 reads CAWTARGQFQPQHF. DNA of the CDR3: TGTGCCTGGACCGCCAGGGGGCAGTTTCAGCCCCAGCATTTT.

V and J are TRBV19 and TRBJ2-1, with 13 bases matching TRBD2. Germline V gene sequence: CDR1 LNHDA, CDR2 SQIVND (reference sequence). The CDR3 consists of 15 residues. The J segment lost 4 bases and the V segment lost 5 bases, leaving 2 bases of the junction unmatched. CDR3 DNA sequence: TGTGCCAGTAGTCCACTAGCGGGAGGGTACAATGAGCAGTTCTTC. Protein: CASSPLAGGYNEQFF.

The gene calls are TRBV6-4 and TRBJ2-2; possibly TRBD1 or TRBD2 for D (5 bases each). The CDR3 extends over 14 amino acids. The germline V gene has CDR1 MRHNA and CDR2 SNTAGT. Trimming pared 7 bases from V and 2 bases from J, leaving 11 bases between. CDR3 loop: CASKGSANTGELFF. CDR3 nucleotides: TGTGCCAGCAAGGGGAGCGCTAACACCGGGGAGCTGTTTTTT.

The V gene is TRBV27, the J gene TRBJ2-2, with a possible D match to TRBD1 (5 bases). The CDR3 sequence is 14 residues long. The ends were cut back, 4 bases at V and 1 base at J, with 7 bases in the middle. Germline V CDR1 and CDR2: MNHEY, SMNVEV (reference sequence). CDR3 bases: TGTGCCAGCAGTTGGGGCAAGAACACCGGGGAGCTGTTTTTT. This gives the protein CASSWGKNTGELFF.

CDR3 nucleotide sequence: TGCGCCAGCAGCACCTTACTAGGTTCAGAGACCCAGTACTTC. This translates into CASSTLLGSETQYF. V usage is TRBV5-1 and J usage is TRBJ2-5, with a tentative D call TRBD2 (5 bases). Germline assignment: CDR1 SGHRS and CDR2 YFSETQ. Trimming cost V 4 bases and J 4 bases, with 14 bases left between them. The CDR3 is made up of 14 amino acids.

The chain carries TRBV7-2 and TRBJ2-2; D is ambiguous. The CDR3 totals 13 residues. Germline V gene lookup returns CDR1 SGHTA and CDR2 FQGNSA. Trimming removed 7 bases from V and 6 bases from J, with 12 bases in between. CDR3 bases: TGTGCCAGCAAGACGTATCGGGCCGGGGAGCTGTTTTTT. Residues: CASKTYRAGELFF. Based on the CDR3 plus reference TRBV7-2 and TRBJ2-2, the full variable domain is GAGVSQSPSNKVTEKGKDVELRCDPISGHTALYWYRQSLGQGLEFLIYFQGNSAPDKSGLPSDRFSAERTGGSVSTLTIQRTQQEDSAVYLCASKTYRAGELFFGEGSRLTVL.

The J gene is TRBJ1-4, the V gene TRBV4-1, with TRBD1 identical over 7 bases. CDR3 length equals 15 residues. CDR1 and CDR2 (germline): MGHRA, YSYEKL. J lost 7 bases, V lost 2 bases, and 7 bases had no gene match. CDR3 region: CASSQPDRVSEKLFF. CDR3 DNA sequence: TGCGCCAGCAGCCAACCAGACAGGGTCAGTGAAAAACTGTTTTTT.

This clone was detected only once. J is TRBJ2-7 and V is TRBV4-2, with D possibly matching TRBD2 (5 bases). The CDR3 consists of 15 residues. Germline CDR1 and CDR2: LGHNA and YNFKEQ. V dropped 4 bases and J dropped 4 bases, with 17 bases sitting between them. CDR3 sequence reads: CASSLRSGVSYEQYF. In DNA, the CDR3 is TGTGCCAGCAGCCTTAGGTCCGGGGTATCATACGAGCAGTACTTC.

This rearrangement joins TRBV6-1 to TRBJ2-2; 12 bases map to TRBD2. This CDR3 region has 16 residues. The germline gives CDR1 MNHNS, CDR2 SASEGT. Trimming at V came to 4 bases and at J to 5 bases, leaving 5 bases not matched to a gene. The CDR3 bases are TGTGCCAGCAGTGTATGGACTAGCGGGAATACCGGGGAGCTGTTTTTT. Its translation: CASSVWTSGNTGELFF.